Following are 6 T cell receptor beta chains from one sample sequenced in a study of blood T cell repertoires in COVID-19. The repertoire was sequenced with immunoSEQ multiplex PCR; TCRdb's copy has only in-frame clones and lacks some. The table records hundreds of thousands of clones, 75% to 90% of them present only once. Sequencing was performed on PBMCs or T cells enriched from blood (not recorded which). Every receptor here comes from a man in his thirties or forties who had recovered from COVID-19.

The chain links TRBV29-1 to TRBJ2-7, with D possibly being TRBD2 (6 bases). This CDR3 is 13 amino acids long. CDR1 is SQVTM, CDR2 ANQGSEA, per germline. The V gene lost 7 bases and the J gene lost 2 bases, with 15 bases spanning the gap. The CDR3, as DNA: TGCAGCGCTCGTGGGGGGACGGCCTACGAGCAGTACTTC. Its protein product is CSARGGTAYEQYF.

The gene calls are TRBV5-4 and TRBJ1-4; 7 bases are shared with TRBD1. Germline V gene lookup returns CDR1 SGHNT and CDR2 YYREEE (reference sequence). The J segment lost 4 bases and the V segment lost 4 bases, leaving 7 bases of the junction unmatched. The CDR3 totals 15 residues. CDR3 sequence reads: CASSANRDSNEKLFF. The CDR3 DNA sequence: TGTGCCAGCAGCGCGAACCGGGACAGTAATGAAAAACTGTTTTTT.

CDR3 in DNA: TGTGCCAGCAGTCCTCTAGCGGAGTCAGATACGCAGTATTTT. Translation: CASSPLAESDTQYF. V usage is TRBV7-6 and J usage is TRBJ2-3, with 7 bases identical to TRBD2. This CDR3 region has 14 residues. Germline V gene sequence: CDR1 SGHVS, CDR2 FNYEAQ. The trim removed 6 bases at V and 4 bases at J, leaving 7 bases unmatched.

The V gene is TRBV5-8, the J gene TRBJ2-7; 7 bases are a match to TRBD1. Germline-derived CDR1 and CDR2 are SGHTS and YDEGEE. V lost 4 bases and J lost 6; bases outside the gene matches: 4. The CDR3 contains 12 residues. CDR3 loop: CASSHRGFEQYF. As DNA, the CDR3 is TGTGCCAGCAGCCACAGGGGTTTCGAGCAGTACTTC.

V gene TRBV19 combines with J gene TRBJ1-2; TRBD1 might be the D (6 bases). The ends were cut back, 1 base at V and 8 bases at J, with 11 bases in the middle. The germline V gene encodes CDR1 LNHDA and CDR2 SQIVND (reference sequence). The CDR3 spans 13 residues. CDR3 protein: CASSIVNRDGYTF. CDR3 in DNA: TGTGCCAGTAGTATAGTCAACAGGGACGGCTACACCTTC.

This sequence joins TRBV5-4 and TRBJ1-1; D might be TRBD1 (6 bases). The CDR3 spans 14 residues. V was shortened by 4 bases and J by 0 bases, with 10 bases between the two germline ends. The V gene's germline CDR1 is SGHNT and CDR2 YYREEE (reference sequence). The CDR3 protein is CASSLTGMNTEAFF. CDR3 nucleotide sequence: TGTGCCAGCAGCCTCACAGGGATGAACACTGAAGCTTTCTTT. Based on the CDR3 plus reference TRBV5-4 and TRBJ1-1, the full variable domain is ETGVTQSPTHLIKTRGQQVTLRCSSQSGHNTVSWYQQALGQGPQFIFQYYREEENGRGNFPPRFSGLQFPNYSSELNVNALELDDSALYLCASSLTGMNTEAFFGQGTRLTVV.